This TCR beta chain was identified during a study of regulatory T cells in long-lasting Graves disease (dated by TCRdb to about 2021). Regarding the research as a whole: Newly diagnosed Graves' disease patients had taken antithyroid drugs for less than 3 months. The study was registered as a clinical trial and conducted in China. This study used TCR sequencing and RNA sequencing of peripheral blood to compare persistent Graves' disease patients against newly diagnosed Graves' disease patients. A total of roughly 35 samples underwent TCR sequencing: about 13 from persistent and roughly 20 from newly diagnosed Graves' disease patients. The research as a whole found: Only peripheral blood was studied, because thyroid tissue, the primary lesion, was inaccessible. More public clonotypes were shared among persistent patients (under 3,000) than among newly diagnosed patients (just under 1,000). The authors acknowledged the small sample size as a limitation that may reduce accuracy. Only the TCR beta chain was sequenced and analyzed. Persistent disease showed preferential use of TRBV28, TRBJ1-2 and TRBJ2-5, whereas newly diagnosed disease favored TRBV20-1 and TRBJ2-1. Lower TCR Shannon entropy and fewer highly expanded clones were observed in persistent Graves' disease patients than in newly diagnosed patients, which suggested clonal expansion.

The time point label on this specimen signifies: newly diagnosed GD, antithyroid drugs for less than 3 months. For both TCR sequencing and RNA sequencing, RNA was extracted from PBMCs using TRIzol. Graves' disease was diagnosed according to American Thyroid Association guidelines. Patients were recruited from an endocrinology department in Xi'an, China. From each patient, about 9 milliliters of peripheral blood was collected into an EDTA anticoagulant tube. Ficoll Paque Plus density gradient separation was used to isolate PBMCs, and no further T cell sorting was performed. An Agilent 2100 Bioanalyzer and agarose gel were used to assess RNA quality, and a NanoDrop 2000 was used to measure RNA concentration. Counted from cysteine to phenylalanine, this CDR3 has 16 amino acids. Only the CDR3 DNA stays, 48 bases, in frame from base 1. V is cut back by 5 bases and J by 3 bases, with 10 bases in the junction unmatched. From a lookup of the germline V gene, CDR1 and CDR2 are SGHNT and YENEEA.

There are many counts of this clonotype. Its antigen is still unknown. There are no base qualities to consult, and no much larger clone falls within one base. Preparation of the library involved multiplex PCR. The sequencer listed for this sample is Illumina HiSeq 4000. TCR beta libraries were built with iRepertoire HTBI primers and Arm-PCR amplification of CDR3 regions. Before sequencing, the PCR products underwent gel purification. The study's processing was this. A total of around 59 TRBV and under 15 TRBJ segments were identified across samples and were used for gene usage analysis of CDR3 amino acid clonotypes. COPE and FqMerger were used to merge the filtered high-quality paired reads into contigs. Contigs were aligned with BLAST to IMGT TRBV, TRBD and TRBJ reference genes, and CDR3 was defined per IMGT. Any clonotype with a frequency above 0.1% was counted as a highly expanded clone. Repertoire diversity was measured by Shannon entropy, and V-J evenness by the Gini coefficient. Clonotypes shared by more than one individual were considered public. The public reads were quality trimmed at Q25 with fastp and then assembled into clones with MiXCR by TCRdb, keeping productive beta chains. Rows with one shared CDR3 protein collapse into an entry with the most common genes and DNA. The V and J calls and clone size come from TCRdb's table, not from the authors' own analysis. The sample yields over 200,000 distinct CDR3 sequences; 15% to 20% were counted once. The ten largest clones represent 22% of the sample.

The receptor chain draws on TRBV11-3 and TRBJ2-7; 10 of the junction bases match TRBD2. This material consisted of peripheral blood mononuclear cells (PBMCs), taken at new diagnosis, from a patient treated with antithyroid drugs. The receptor comes from a female donor with Graves disease. The nucleotide sequence is TGTGCCAGCAGCCCATATCTAGCGGGAGCACTCTACGAGCAGTACTTC. It translates to CASSPYLAGALYEQYF.